This TCR beta chain was recovered during a study of blood T cell repertoires in COVID-19. Study-wide background: T cells, B-cell-depleted T cells, or PBMCs supplied cDNA or gDNA.

Clones were read by immunoSEQ multiplex PCR, and TCRdb kept only the in-frame ones, dropping some. Among 95,000 to 150,000 clones listed, about three quarters were seen once. CDR1 is LGHNT and CDR2 is FRNRAP in the germline V gene. Between the trimmed V and J ends, which lost 6 bases and 4 bases, there was a span of 23 bases. The CDR3 is 17 residues long. The sample was peripheral blood. The clonotype was recovered from a human donor with acute or convalescent COVID-19. The donor label of this sample is uncertain. The rearrangement uses TRBV12-5 and TRBJ2-3; tentative D call: TRBD2 (7 bases). CDR3 loop: CASGSGARGLGADTQYF. CDR3 sequence (DNA): TGTGCTAGTGGCTCGGGGGCCCGAGGACTAGGAGCAGATACGCAGTATTTT.